This T cell receptor beta chain was captured by sequencing in a study of neurological immune-mediated disorders. Overall study results and limits: The greatest degree of TCR clonal expansion was observed in HTLV-1-associated myelopathy, with the lowest in multiple sclerosis, below that of healthy controls.

This clonotype came up many times. Its matching antigen is unknown. A 10-nucleotide random UMI tagged transcripts in template-switch 5'RACE cDNA synthesis. Each CDR3 protein is one row after TCRdb ran MiXCR on the 5' RACE reads. The repertoire holds around 67,000 distinct CDR3 sequences, with less than 5.5% as singletons. The CDR3 consists of 16 residues. Germline V gives CDR1 SGHTA, CDR2 FQGNSA. J was trimmed by 7 bases and V by 1 base; bases with no gene match: 9. The chain carries TRBV7-2 and TRBJ2-1, with 8 bases matching TRBD2. The TCR originated in a man younger than 30 with multiple sclerosis. The sequenced sample was PBMCs. CDR3 loop: CASSLGSGRVVNEQFF. CDR3 DNA sequence: TGTGCCAGCAGCTTAGGGAGCGGGAGAGTTGTGAATGAGCAGTTCTTC.